Sequencing of this T cell receptor beta chain was carried out in a study of T cell responses to AZD1222 COVID-19 vaccine. Study-wide points: Clonal diversity may have been underestimated in mostly white British donors. Repertoires were collected only later (after the peak T cell response had occurred).

Notes on this clone: The target antigen is unknown.

Profiled with immunoSEQ multiplex PCR; TCRdb holds only in-frame clones, not every one. The top ten clones hold 0.6% to 0.7% of a sample with more than 150,000 clones, around 94% of them seen once. This receptor was taken from an adult in good health. Sample: peripheral blood, taken on day 0 of AZD1222 vaccination.

The DNA of the CDR3 is TGCGCCAGCAGCCAAGATGGGCAGGGGATCTTTGGTACGCAGTATTTT. Amino acids: CASSQDGQGIFGTQYF. The chain combines TRBV4-1 with TRBJ2-3; D perhaps matches TRBD1 (6 bases). V dropped 0 bases and J dropped 8 bases, with 18 bases sitting between them. The germline CDR1 and CDR2 sequences are MGHRA and YSYEKL. The CDR3 has 16 amino acids.